Shown below are 7 T cell receptor beta chains from a single sample sequenced in a study of cytomegalovirus exposure and HLA in healthy donors. Use of 60 Vbeta and 13 Jbeta primers characterized the PCR. Generated by immunoSEQ multiplex PCR, the TCRdb table keeps only in-frame clones and is missing some. The profile shows some 80,000 clones, 78% of them singletons. The sample was PBMCs. The source of these receptors is a man aged 35-49 years in good health and CMV-seronegative.

This clone was recorded a few times. J is TRBJ1-2 and V is TRBV6-5, with D uncertain. The CDR3 is 16 amino acids. The V end was cut by 2 bases, the J end by 4 bases, with 17 bases between. CDR1 MNHEY and CDR2 SVGAGI come from the germline V gene. CDR3: CASSYSLRRDFYGYTF. The CDR3 DNA follows: TGTGCCAGCAGTTACAGCTTACGCCGGGATTTCTATGGCTACACCTTC.

CDR3 DNA sequence: TGTGCCAGCTCACCACGGTTCGGGGGGCGAGGCACAGATACGCAGTATTTT. Translation gives CASSPRFGGRGTDTQYF. This sequence joins TRBV18 and TRBJ2-3, with a tentative D call TRBD2 (7 bases). V was shortened by 1 base and J by 1 base, with 15 bases between the two germline ends. The CDR3 sequence is 17 residues long. From germline, CDR1 is KGHSH and CDR2 LQKENI.

Notes on this clone: Other DNA sequences in the same sample also yield this CDR3. This chain joins TRBV25-1 and TRBJ2-2; D not certain. The germline gives CDR1 MGHDK, CDR2 SYGVNS. V lost 3 bases, J lost 7 bases, and 18 bases lay in between. The CDR3 totals 16 residues. The CDR3 region is CASSEYRVVNYGELFF. The CDR3 DNA reads TGTGCCAGCAGTGAGTATAGAGTGGTGAATTACGGGGAGCTGTTTTTT.

In its sample, this clone was seen once. V gene TRBV7-2 combines with J gene TRBJ2-1, with TRBD2 matching over 11 bases. The CDR3 is 15 residues long. In germline, CDR1 is SGHTA, CDR2 FQGNSA. J gave up 6 bases and V 2 bases, and 3 bases lay outside the gene matches. The CDR3 region is CASSLIAGGSNEQFF. The CDR3 nucleotides are TGTGCCAGCAGCTTAATAGCGGGAGGGAGCAATGAGCAGTTCTTC.

The genes are TRBV10-3 and TRBJ2-1; 13 bases fit TRBD2. Per the germline V gene, CDR1 is ENHRY and CDR2 is SYGVKD. The CDR3 is 16 residues long. V dropped 2 bases and J dropped 9; count of bases not matched to a gene: 7. The CDR3 DNA is TGTGCCATCAGTGAGCCCGGGACTAGCGGGAATGGTGAGCAGTTCTTC. Amino acid sequence: CAISEPGTSGNGEQFF.

This chain connects TRBV6-1 to TRBJ2-1; 11 bases are shared with TRBD2. Trimming removed 6 bases from V and 5 bases from J; junction bases left unmatched: 6. The CDR3 spans 15 residues. Germline V gives CDR1 MNHNS, CDR2 SASEGT. As DNA, the CDR3 is TGTGCCAGCAGAGGCGGGACTAGCGGTAACAATGAGCAGTTCTTC. Its protein product is CASRGGTSGNNEQFF.

With respect to this clone: At one end the junction does not follow the germline gene, possibly because of a read error. V is TRBV2 and J is TRBJ2-3, with 7 nucleotides matching TRBD1. Germline V gene sequence: CDR1 SNHLY, CDR2 FYNNEI. CDR3 length equals 15 residues. In nucleotides, the CDR3 is TGTGCCAGCACTGAAATGGGACAGTACACAGATACGCAGTATTTT. Its protein product is CASTEMGQYTDTQYF.